Presented here are 27 T cell receptor beta chains from one specimen sequenced in a study of PD-1 blockade in classical Hodgkin lymphoma. Data came from immunoSEQ multiplex PCR; TCRdb stores just in-frame clones and leaves some out. Of roughly 1,400 clones detected, around 80% appear once; the ten largest clones hold just under 40%. Regarding time point: cycle 4 day 1 (C4D1), after 6 weeks of nivolumab. All the patients suffered relapse after autologous stem cell transplantation, and brentuximab vedotin exposure differed. PBMCs were thawed, and CD8+ T cells were then isolated from them by magnetic negative selection. Sequencing used CD8+ T cells from blood, obtained before the fourth cycle of nivolumab. These receptors were collected from a human donor with classical Hodgkin lymphoma. The donor label of this sample is uncertain.

This clone was observed a single time. The V call is TRBV2, the J call TRBJ2-4; D is perhaps TRBD1 (6 bases). Trimming left V 5 bases short and J 9 bases short, with 20 bases between. Germline V CDR1 and CDR2: SNHLY, FYNNEI. The CDR3 consists of 15 residues. The CDR3 DNA reads as TGTGCCAGCAGTCCGAGGACACCGCAGGGGTCCATTCAGTACTTC. It encodes CASSPRTPQGSIQYF.

The chain combines TRBV28 with TRBJ2-5; 10 nucleotides line up with TRBD2. The CDR3 length is 14 residues. V was pared by 6 bases and J by 2 bases, with 3 bases of the junction left unmatched. CDR1 and CDR2 from the germline V gene are MDHEN and SYDVKM. CDR3 coding DNA: TGTGCCAGCAGCATAGCGGGGGGTCAAGAGACCCAGTACTTC. Translated: CASSIAGGQETQYF.

The chain couples TRBV6-1 to TRBJ1-5; D unresolved. Germline V gene data show CDR1 as MNHNS and CDR2 as SASEGT. Trimming left V 2 bases short and J 0 bases short, with 11 bases between. CDR3 length: 16 amino acids. The CDR3 loop is CASSEYTIYSNQPQHF. The CDR3 DNA is TGTGCCAGCAGTGAATACACCATTTATAGCAATCAGCCCCAGCATTTT.

The gene calls are TRBV29-1 and TRBJ2-5; 10 nucleotides match TRBD2. The V gene end was trimmed by 0 bases and the J gene end by 2 bases; junction bases not matched to a gene: 9. Germline V gene lookup returns CDR1 SQVTM and CDR2 ANQGSEA. This CDR3 contains 17 residues. The CDR3 nucleotides read TGCAGCGTTGAAGATCTCCTAGCGGGAGTGGAGCAAGAGACCCAGTACTTC. Translated, it gives CSVEDLLAGVEQETQYF.

The V call is TRBV7-6, the J call TRBJ2-5; 12 bases are shared with TRBD2. The junction had 14 bases not matched to a gene; V was cut back by 5 bases and J by 1 base. CDR1 is SGHVS and CDR2 is FNYEAQ in the germline V gene. This CDR3 comprises 19 residues. The CDR3 loop reads CASSHAGTSGPLGQETQYF. The CDR3 DNA is TGTGCCAGCAGCCACGCTGGGACTAGCGGGCCCCTGGGCCAAGAGACCCAGTACTTC.

This clone was picked up one time. The chain combines TRBV18 with TRBJ2-1; 7 bases are shared with TRBD1. The length of the CDR3 is 16 residues. The germline V gene encodes CDR1 KGHSH and CDR2 LQKENI. V was clipped by 3 bases and J by 2 bases; unmatched bases: 7. CDR3 in DNA: TGTGCCAGCTCACCCACGTACGGGACAGCCTACAATGAGCAGTTCTTC. Translated: CASSPTYGTAYNEQFF.

This chain connects TRBV27 to TRBJ2-7; D is uncertain. Germline CDR1 and CDR2: MNHEY and SMNVEV (reference sequence). Trimming left V 2 bases short and J 2 bases short, with 7 bases between. This CDR3 is built from 13 residues. DNA for the CDR3: TGTGCCAGCAGTTTACGCAGCACCTACGAGCAGTACTTC. Translated, it gives CASSLRSTYEQYF.

V usage is TRBV7-6 and J usage is TRBJ2-7; D uncertain. The CDR3 runs to 13 residues. V lost 1 base and J 3 bases, leaving 7 bases between the germline ends. Germline loops: CDR1 SGHVS, CDR2 FNYEAQ. The CDR3 bases are TGTGCCAGCAGCTTAGGGCCTAACTACGAGCAGTACTTC. Translating gives CASSLGPNYEQYF.

V is TRBV7-6 and J is TRBJ2-3; 11 nucleotides line up with TRBD2. Unmatched junction bases numbered 11, after V lost 2 bases and J lost 10 bases. The CDR3 totals 16 residues. The germline V gene has CDR1 SGHVS and CDR2 FNYEAQ. As DNA, the CDR3 is TGTGCCAGCAGCTTAAACGGACTAGCGGGCCCTATGGCGCAGTATTTT. This gives the protein CASSLNGLAGPMAQYF.

This sequence joins TRBV7-8 and TRBJ2-7; 7 positions agree with TRBD1. Germline CDR1 is SGHVS and CDR2 is FQNEAQ. The V segment lost 0 bases and the J segment 5 bases; nucleotides outside the gene matches: 4. This CDR3 is built from 14 residues. DNA of the CDR3: TGTGCCAGCAGCTTAGCCCGACAGGGCGACGAGCAGTACTTC. Amino acid sequence: CASSLARQGDEQYF.

V gene TRBV11-2 combines with J gene TRBJ1-1, with 7 bases lining up with TRBD1. CDR3 length: 14 amino acids. Germline CDR1 reads SGHAT; CDR2 reads FQNNGV. The junction had 2 bases not matched to a gene; V was cut back by 0 bases and J by 4 bases. In nucleotides, the CDR3 is TGTGCCAGCAGCTTAGAGTCAGGGGGCACTGAAGCTTTCTTT. It encodes CASSLESGGTEAFF.

This clone is a singleton in its sample. The rearrangement joins TRBV19 to TRBJ2-3, with 12 nucleotides matching TRBD2. The CDR3 consists of 17 residues. Germline V gene data show CDR1 as LNHDA and CDR2 as SQIVND (reference sequence). V was clipped by 4 bases and J by 4 bases; unmatched bases: 9. The CDR3 sequence: CASSTHGLAGGPDTQYF. The DNA of the CDR3 is TGTGCCAGTAGTACCCATGGGCTAGCGGGAGGGCCAGATACGCAGTATTTT. The whole variable domain, remainder taken from reference TRBV19 and TRBJ2-3, is DGGITQSPKYLFRKEGQNVTLSCEQNLNHDAMYWYRQDPGQGLRLIYYSQIVNDFQKGDIAEGYSVSREKKESFPLTVTSAQKNPTAFYLCASSTHGLAGGPDTQYFGPGTRLTVL.

This clone was seen a handful of times. The chain has TRBV5-6 and TRBJ1-5; possible D gene TRBD1, 5 bases. The germline gives CDR1 SGHDT, CDR2 YYEEEE. V lost 4 bases and J lost 11, with 22 bases in between. The CDR3 covers 15 residues. CDR3 DNA sequence: TGTGCCAGCAGCCGGGGACTGGCCGGGGTCTGGGCCCAGCATTTT. It is translated as CASSRGLAGVWAQHF.

The chain carries TRBV11-2 and TRBJ2-7, with D unresolved. The CDR3 has 15 residues. V lost 1 base to trimming and J lost 3 bases, with 13 bases between them. In germline, CDR1 is SGHAT, CDR2 FQNNGV. CDR3 DNA sequence: TGTGCCAGCAGCTTAGGTTGGGTCGAAGACTACGAGCAGTACTTC. Its translation is CASSLGWVEDYEQYF.

The chain carries TRBV6-1 and TRBJ2-3; 9 bases map to TRBD2. V dropped 10 bases and J dropped 5; count of bases not matched to a gene: 13. This CDR3 contains 15 residues. The V gene's germline CDR1 is MNHNS and CDR2 SASEGT. The CDR3 bases are TGTGCCACCGATCTGACTAGCGGAGGGGGAGATACGCAGTATTTT. Translating it yields CATDLTSGGGDTQYF.

As for this clone: Its ends do not fully match the called genes, so a read error is possible. The genes are TRBV5-4 and TRBJ2-7; 12 bases fit TRBD1. The CDR3 consists of 14 residues. Germline values: CDR1 SGHNT, CDR2 YYREEE (reference sequence). CDR3 bases: TGTGCCAGCAGCTACGGGACAGGGGGCTACGAGCAGCACTTC. Its protein is CASSYGTGGYEQHF.

The chain carries TRBV19 and TRBJ2-7; a weak D match, TRBD2 (5 bases). V lost 4 bases and J 3 bases, leaving 16 bases between the germline ends. CDR1 and CDR2 from the germline V gene are LNHDA and SQIVND (reference sequence). The CDR3 covers 15 residues. The CDR3 spells CASSNPGVRVYEQYF. In DNA form, the CDR3 reads TGTGCCAGTAGTAACCCTGGGGTGAGGGTCTACGAGCAGTACTTC. Together with reference TRBV19 and TRBJ2-7, the CDR3 gives the full variable domain: DGGITQSPKYLFRKEGQNVTLSCEQNLNHDAMYWYRQDPGQGLRLIYYSQIVNDFQKGDIAEGYSVSREKKESFPLTVTSAQKNPTAFYLCASSNPGVRVYEQYFGPGTRLTVT.

This clone was found a few times. The genes are TRBV5-1 and TRBJ1-5; TRBD1 might be the D (5 bases). CDR1 and CDR2 from the germline V gene are SGHRS and YFSETQ. The CDR3 has 14 amino acids. The V end lost 4 bases, the J end lost 0 bases, and 8 bases lay between the germline ends. CDR3 in amino acids: CASSPGLSNQPQHF. The CDR3 DNA sequence: TGCGCCAGCAGCCCGGGACTTAGCAATCAGCCCCAGCATTTT.

The chain links TRBV5-1 to TRBJ2-7; D call uncertain. This CDR3 is built from 12 residues. CDR1 is SGHRS, CDR2 YFSETQ, per germline. Trimming took 2 bases from V and 4 from J, leaving 7 bases between them. This CDR3 is CASSLLGYEQYF. The CDR3 DNA follows: TGCGCCAGCAGCTTATTGGGGTACGAGCAGTACTTC.

This clone was counted a few times. The chain recombines TRBV7-8 with TRBJ2-3; TRBD2 matches 9 bases. Trimming took 1 base from V and 2 from J; bases not matched to a gene: 10. Germline V CDR1 and CDR2: SGHVS, FQNEAQ. The CDR3 runs to 18 residues. CDR3 residues: CASSLEAGGPGITDTQYF. CDR3 DNA sequence: TGTGCCAGCAGCTTAGAGGCGGGAGGGCCGGGAATCACAGATACGCAGTATTTT.

V and J are TRBV10-3 and TRBJ2-3; 10 nucleotides agree with TRBD2. Germline V gene lookup returns CDR1 ENHRY and CDR2 SYGVKD. V lost 2 bases and J lost 0; bases outside the gene matches: 2. The CDR3 consists of 16 residues. Here the CDR3 DNA reads TGTGCCATCAGTGAGGCTAGCGGGGGAAGCACAGATACGCAGTATTTT. The encoded protein is CAISEASGGSTDTQYF.

The chain links TRBV9 to TRBJ2-7; 8 nucleotides agree with TRBD1. V gave up 4 bases and J gave up 0 bases; unmatched junction bases: 9. Per the germline V gene, CDR1 is SGDLS and CDR2 is YYNGEE. The length of the CDR3 is 16 residues. CDR3 coding DNA: TGTGCCAGCAGCCGAACAGGGGGTGATTACTCCTACGAGCAGTACTTC. Translation: CASSRTGGDYSYEQYF.

This sequence joins TRBV2 and TRBJ1-4; no reliable D call. The CDR3 is 15 residues long. The germline V gene has CDR1 SNHLY and CDR2 FYNNEI. Trimming shortened V by 6 bases and J by 5 bases, and 16 bases separated the two germline ends. The CDR3 bases are TGTGCCAGCAGGAAAGGAGGGAACATGAATGAAAAACTGTTTTTT. Protein: CASRKGGNMNEKLFF.

The chain uses TRBV30 and TRBJ2-4; tentatively, D is TRBD2 (6 bases). The CDR3 consists of 13 residues. Germline CDR1 GTSNPN, CDR2 SVGIG (reference sequence). Trimming shortened V by 0 bases and J by 9 bases, and 12 bases separated the two germline ends. CDR3 in amino acids: CAWSVGGAGIQYF. In DNA form, the CDR3 reads TGTGCCTGGAGTGTAGGAGGGGCCGGCATTCAGTACTTC. The whole variable domain, filled in from reference TRBV30 and TRBJ2-4, reads SQTIHQWPATLVQPVGSPLSLECTVEGTSNPNLYWYRQAAGRGLQLLFYSVGIGQISSEVPQNLSASRPQDRQFILSSKKLLLSDSGFYLCAWSVGGAGIQYFGAGTRLSVL.

This clone came up a few times. The chain uses TRBV9 and TRBJ2-1; possibly TRBD2 for D (7 bases). CDR3 length: 14 residues. V was pared by 3 bases and J by 7 bases, with 14 bases between. CDR1 and CDR2 from the germline V gene are SGDLS and YYNGEE. CDR3 nucleotides: TGTGCCAGCAGCGACGGCGGGGGCGGGAATGAGCAGTTCTTC. It specifies CASSDGGGGNEQFF. Drawing the rest from reference TRBV9 and TRBJ2-1, the complete variable domain is DSGVTQTPKHLITATGQRVTLRCSPRSGDLSVYWYQQSLDQGLQFLIQYYNGEERAKGNILERFSAQQFPDLHSELNLSSLELGDSALYFCASSDGGGGNEQFFGPGTRLTVL.

This chain joins TRBV11-2 and TRBJ2-7; a weak D match, TRBD1 (6 bases). The V end lost 5 bases, the J end lost 0 bases, and 8 bases lay between the germline ends. CDR1 is SGHAT, CDR2 FQNNGV, per germline. The CDR3 is made up of 13 amino acids. CDR3 protein: CASSPDSSYEQYF. The CDR3 nucleotides are TGTGCCAGCAGCCCGGACAGCTCCTACGAGCAGTACTTC.

This chain links TRBV30 with TRBJ1-6; D gene ambiguous. V was cut by 5 bases and J by 0 bases, with 11 bases left in between. The CDR3 has 15 amino acids. Germline values: CDR1 GTSNPN, CDR2 SVGIG (reference sequence). This CDR3 is CAWGDESSYNSPLHF. For the CDR3, the DNA is TGTGCCTGGGGAGACGAGAGCTCCTATAATTCACCCCTCCACTTT.